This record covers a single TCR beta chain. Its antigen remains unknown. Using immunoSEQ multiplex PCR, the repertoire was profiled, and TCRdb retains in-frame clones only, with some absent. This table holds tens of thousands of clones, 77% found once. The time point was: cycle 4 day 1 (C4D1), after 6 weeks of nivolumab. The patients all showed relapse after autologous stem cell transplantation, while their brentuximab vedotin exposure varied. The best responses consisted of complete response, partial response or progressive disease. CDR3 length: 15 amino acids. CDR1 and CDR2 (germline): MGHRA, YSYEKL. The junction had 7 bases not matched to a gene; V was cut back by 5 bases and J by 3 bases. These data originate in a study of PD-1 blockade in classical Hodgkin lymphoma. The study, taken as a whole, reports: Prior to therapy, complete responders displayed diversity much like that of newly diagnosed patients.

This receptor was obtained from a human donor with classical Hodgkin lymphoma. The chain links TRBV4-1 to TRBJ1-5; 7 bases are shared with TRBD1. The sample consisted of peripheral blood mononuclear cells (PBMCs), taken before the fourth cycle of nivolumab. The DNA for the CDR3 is TGCGCCAGCAGCTCTCACAGGGGTTACAATCAGCCCCAGCATTTT. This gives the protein CASSSHRGYNQPQHF.